This is a list of T cell receptor beta chains from one sample in a study of human T cells and chemical hapten exposure. One entry per CDR3 protein, called by TCRdb with MiXCR from the reads. The top ten hold roughly 1.3% of the sample, which has around 120,000 distinct CDR3 sequences, 8.5% seen once. The sequenced sample consisted of whole blood. The receptors stem from a human donor in good health. Some clones in this sample may be carry-over from other donors' samples. CDR3s include the opening cysteine and the closing phenylalanine or tryptophan. The D gene is left open where the match is weak. A row's size may be missing; if present it is once, few, many or a size class.

TRBD1	TRBV15	TRBJ1-6	many	TGTGCCACCCAACCCGGGGTGGGACAGGGGGCCCGAAGCTCCTATAATTCACCCCTCCACTTT	CATQPGVGQGARSSYNSPLHF
TRBD2	TRBV27	TRBJ2-1	.	TGTGCCAGCAGTTTCCCTTCCCCGGGAGGGCCTAACAATGAGCAGTTCTTC	CASSFPSPGGPNNEQFF
TRBD2	TRBV7-2	TRBJ2-5	.	TGTGCCAGCAGCTTAAGACTAGCGGGAGCCCAAGAGACCCAGTACTTC	CASSLRLAGAQETQYF
TRBD2	TRBV29-1	TRBJ2-1	many	TGCAGCGTTGGGACTAGCGGGACCAATGAGCAGTTCTTC	CSVGTSGTNEQFF
TRBD1	TRBV19	TRBJ1-5	many	TGTGCCAGTAGTTCTTACAGGGGGGGCAATCAGCCCCAGCATTTT	CASSSYRGGNQPQHF
TRBD2	TRBV29-1	TRBJ2-1	few	TGCAGCGCACCATTCGGGGGGGTAAACAATGAGCAGTTCTTC	CSAPFGGVNNEQFF
TRBD1	TRBV6-2/TRBV6-3	TRBJ2-2	many	TGTGCCAGCAGTCCACTGGGGACAGCGAACACCGGGGAGCTGTTTTTT	CASSPLGTANTGELFF
TRBD2	TRBV20-1	TRBJ2-3	few	TGCAGTGCTAGTTCGACTAGCGGGGATCCTAATACGCAGTATTTT	CSASSTSGDPNTQYF
.	TRBV5-1	TRBJ2-1	few	TGCGCCAGCAGCTCCCCCCCTGATGGGAGCTCCTACAATGAGCAGTTCTTC	CASSSPPDGSSYNEQFF
TRBD2	TRBV27	TRBJ2-5	few	TGTGCCAGCAGCCCCACAGAACTAGCGGGACGCGATGAGACCCAGTACTTC	CASSPTELAGRDETQYF
.	TRBV19	TRBJ2-2	many	TGTGCCAGTAGTAAAATGGGGGCGAACACCGGGGAGCTGTTTTTT	CASSKMGANTGELFF
TRBD1	TRBV20-1	TRBJ1-1	many	TGCAGTGCTACCCTTACAGGGGCGGACACTGAAGCTTTCTTT	CSATLTGADTEAFF
.	TRBV6-6	TRBJ1-1	many	TGTGCCAGCAGTTACCCGGCGAACACTGAAGCTTTCTTT	CASSYPANTEAFF
.	TRBV2	TRBJ2-1	many	TGTGCCAGCAGGAAAAGGGATGGCAGCGGAAGCTCCTACAATGAGCAGTTCTTC	CASRKRDGSGSSYNEQFF
TRBD1	TRBV20-1	TRBJ2-1	few	TGCAGTGCTAGAGGGACAGGTGGCAATGAGCAGTTCTTC	CSARGTGGNEQFF
TRBD2	TRBV7-2	TRBJ2-7	few	TGTGCCAGCAGCTTAGGAATACTAGCGGGAGGAACGTACGAGCAGTACTTC	CASSLGILAGGTYEQYF
TRBD2	TRBV7-2	TRBJ2-5	.	TGTGCCAGCAGCACCACTAGCGTGGAGGGGTTAGAGACCCAGTACTTC	CASSTTSVEGLETQYF
.	TRBV20-1	TRBJ2-3	few	TGCAGTGCTAGAGATGGTCCAGGGACGGCAGATACGCAGTATTTT	CSARDGPGTADTQYF
TRBD2	TRBV9	TRBJ2-7	.	TGTGCCAGCAGCGTGACTAGCGGGGGATACGAGCAGTACTTC	CASSVTSGGYEQYF
.	TRBV29-1	TRBJ1-1	many	TGCAGCGTAACCTTAGTGGGGCGCGCGACTGAAGCTTTCTTT	CSVTLVGRATEAFF
TRBD1	TRBV7-3	TRBJ2-1	.	TGTGCCAGCAGCTCACCGACAGGGGGGGTATATAATGAGCAGTTCTTC	CASSSPTGGVYNEQFF